This is a list of T cell receptor beta chains from one sample in a study of immune cell composition in non-small cell lung cancer. The assay was immunoSEQ multiplex PCR, and TCRdb's table has in-frame clones only and misses some. The table lists about 6,000 clones, about 72% of them singletons, with approximately 5.3% in the top ten. The sequenced sample consisted of non-adjacent lung tissue. The source is a human donor with non-small cell lung cancer. CDR3s include the opening cysteine and the closing phenylalanine or tryptophan. D genes are given only for firm matches. Expanded clones are given a class, and other clones once, few, many or no size at all.

V: TRBV2; D: TRBD1; size: .; J: TRBJ2-2; CDR3: CASGGTRGQGNTGELFF; DNA: TGTGCCAGCGGGGGGACGAGGGGACAGGGCAACACCGGGGAGCTGTTTTTT
V: TRBV5-1; D: .; size: .; J: TRBJ1-1; CDR3: CASGPVAGMNTEAFF; DNA: TGCGCCAGCGGTCCGGTGGCAGGGATGAACACTGAAGCTTTCTTT
V: TRBV18; D: TRBD1; size: .; J: TRBJ2-7; CDR3: CASSGKDRDREQYF; DNA: TGTGCCAGCTCAGGAAAGGACAGGGATCGCGAGCAGTACTTC
V: TRBV5-6; D: TRBD1; size: .; J: TRBJ2-3; CDR3: CASSIRQGRTDTQYF; DNA: TGTGCCAGCAGCATAAGACAGGGCCGCACAGATACGCAGTATTTT
V: TRBV29-1; D: .; size: .; J: TRBJ2-5; CDR3: CSNNGGLADQETQYF; DNA: TGCAGCAACAACGGGGGGCTAGCCGACCAAGAGACCCAGTACTTC
V: TRBV30; D: .; size: .; J: TRBJ1-2; CDR3: CACEGDRTSYTF; DNA: TGTGCCTGCGAGGGGGATAGAACTAGCTACACCTTC
V: TRBV28; D: .; size: .; J: TRBJ2-5; CDR3: CASSLRGGKRETQYF; DNA: TGTGCCAGCAGTTTGAGGGGGGGGAAGAGGGAGACCCAGTACTTC
V: TRBV6-6; D: .; size: once; J: TRBJ1-5; CDR3: CASRRNSNQPQHF; DNA: TGTGCCAGCAGGCGCAATAGCAATCAGCCCCAGCATTTT
V: TRBV5-4; D: TRBD1; size: .; J: TRBJ1-6; CDR3: CASSLADRVNSPLHF; DNA: TGTGCCAGCAGCTTGGCCGACAGGGTCAATTCACCCCTCCACTTT
V: TRBV6-9; D: .; size: few; J: TRBJ2-5; CDR3: CASSYGRGGETQYF; DNA: TGTGCCAGCAGTTATGGCAGGGGAGGGGAGACCCAGTACTTC
V: TRBV7-2; D: .; size: .; J: TRBJ2-7; CDR3: CASSLARQNRHYEQYF; DNA: TGTGCCAGCAGCTTAGCCAGACAGAACCGTCACTACGAGCAGTACTTC
V: TRBV27; D: TRBD1; size: .; J: TRBJ1-4; CDR3: CASNHRGDRTNEKLFF; DNA: TGTGCCAGCAATCACCGCGGGGACAGAACGAATGAAAAACTGTTTTTT
V: TRBV4-3; D: .; size: few; J: TRBJ2-3; CDR3: CASSQERGGADTQYF; DNA: TGCGCCAGCAGCCAAGAGCGAGGGGGGGCGGATACGCAGTATTTT
V: TRBV9; D: .; size: .; J: TRBJ1-2; CDR3: CASSEGRGHYGYTF; DNA: TGTGCCAGCAGCGAGGGGCGGGGGCACTATGGCTACACCTTC
V: TRBV4-3; D: .; size: .; J: TRBJ2-7; CDR3: CASSQGATGFYEQYF; DNA: TGCGCCAGCAGCCAAGGGGCCACAGGGTTCTACGAGCAGTACTTC
V: TRBV29-1; D: .; size: few; J: TRBJ1-3; CDR3: CSVGHSSGNTIYF; DNA: TGCAGCGTCGGTCACAGCTCTGGAAACACCATATATTTT
V: TRBV19; D: .; size: .; J: TRBJ2-6; CDR3: CASSIRQALSGANVLTF; DNA: TGTGCCAGTAGTATTCGACAGGCTTTGAGTGGGGCCAACGTCCTGACTTTC
V: TRBV10-2; D: TRBD2; size: once; J: TRBJ2-2; CDR3: CASSGSGGHTGELFF; DNA: TGCGCCAGCAGTGGTAGCGGGGGGCACACCGGGGAGCTGTTTTTT
V: TRBV5-5; D: TRBD2; size: .; J: TRBJ2-7; CDR3: CASSLLLAGGLEQYF; DNA: TGTGCCAGCAGCTTGCTACTAGCGGGGGGTCTCGAGCAGTACTTC
V: TRBV28; D: .; size: few; J: TRBJ2-7; CDR3: CAEGDSYEQYF; DNA: TGTGCGGAAGGGGACTCCTACGAGCAGTACTTC
V: TRBV9; D: TRBD1; size: .; J: TRBJ2-5; CDR3: CASSVEGTGETQYF; DNA: TGTGCCAGCAGCGTAGAAGGGACAGGAGAGACCCAGTACTTC
V: TRBV2; D: TRBD1; size: few; J: TRBJ1-2; CDR3: CASSGTGQGLGYTF; DNA: TGTGCCAGCAGTGGCACGGGACAGGGTTTGGGCTACACCTTC
V: TRBV2; D: .; size: once; J: TRBJ1-2; CDR3: CASSEGQFYGYTF; DNA: TGTGCCAGCAGTGAGGGGCAGTTCTATGGCTACACCTTC
V: TRBV5-1; D: .; size: few; J: TRBJ2-3; CDR3: CASSLGETDTQYF; DNA: TGCGCCAGCAGCTTGGGTGAGACAGATACGCAGTATTTT
V: TRBV11-3; D: .; size: .; J: TRBJ2-5; CDR3: CASSFWSRLETQYF; DNA: TGTGCCAGCAGCTTCTGGTCTAGATTGGAGACCCAGTACTTC
V: TRBV18; D: .; size: .; J: TRBJ2-3; CDR3: CASSPRLEDTQYF; DNA: TGTGCCAGCTCACCCAGACTAGAAGATACGCAGTATTTT
V: TRBV7-7; D: .; size: .; J: TRBJ2-5; CDR3: CASSFRTTTETQYF; DNA: TGTGCTAGCAGCTTCCGGACTACTACGGAGACCCAGTACTTC
V: TRBV19; D: TRBD2; size: few; J: TRBJ2-5; CDR3: CASSMRLAGETQYF; DNA: TGTGCCAGTAGTATGCGACTAGCAGGAGAGACCCAGTACTTC
V: TRBV5-1; D: TRBD2; size: .; J: TRBJ2-5; CDR3: CASSLVLAGQEIQYF; DNA: TGCGCCAGCAGCTTGGTTCTAGCGGGGCAAGAGATCCAGTACTTC
V: TRBV5-1; D: .; size: .; J: TRBJ2-5; CDR3: CASSLLQETQYF; DNA: TGCGCCAGCAGCTTACTTCAAGAGACCCAGTACTTC
V: TRBV15; D: .; size: .; J: TRBJ2-7; CDR3: CATSRAGIDSGEQYF; DNA: TGTGCCACCAGCAGAGCGGGGATTGATTCGGGAGAGCAGTACTTC
V: TRBV10-3; D: .; size: .; J: TRBJ2-7; CDR3: CAIGGAGKYEQYF; DNA: TGTGCCATCGGGGGGGCAGGGAAGTACGAGCAGTACTTC
V: TRBV28; D: .; size: .; J: TRBJ2-4; CDR3: CASSLEQGLTKNIQYF; DNA: TGTGCCAGCAGTTTAGAACAGGGATTAACCAAAAACATTCAGTACTTC
V: TRBV18; D: TRBD2; size: .; J: TRBJ2-4; CDR3: CASSPIVPGGQAKNIQYF; DNA: TGTGCCAGCTCGCCTATCGTCCCGGGGGGTCAAGCCAAAAACATTCAGTACTTC
V: TRBV12-5; D: .; size: .; J: TRBJ1-1; CDR3: CASGSYRGRGPNTEAFF; DNA: TGTGCTAGTGGTTCCTATCGTGGAAGGGGTCCGAACACTGAAGCTTTCTTT
V: TRBV7-3; D: .; size: .; J: TRBJ2-7; CDR3: CASSGQHYEQYF; DNA: TGTGCCAGCAGCGGACAGCATTACGAGCAGTACTTC